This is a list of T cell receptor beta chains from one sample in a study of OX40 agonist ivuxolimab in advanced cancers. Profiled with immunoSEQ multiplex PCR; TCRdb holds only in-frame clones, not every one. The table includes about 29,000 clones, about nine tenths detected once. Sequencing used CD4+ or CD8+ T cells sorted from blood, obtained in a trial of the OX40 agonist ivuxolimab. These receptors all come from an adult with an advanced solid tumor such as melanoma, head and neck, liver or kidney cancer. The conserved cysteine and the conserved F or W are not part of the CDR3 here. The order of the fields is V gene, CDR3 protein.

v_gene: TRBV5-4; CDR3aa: ASSPDIATRTEAF
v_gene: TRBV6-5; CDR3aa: ASSYSGLPGYGYT
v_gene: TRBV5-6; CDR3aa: ASSAESGTGYNEQF
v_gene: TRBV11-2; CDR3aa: ASSSRDGPEAF
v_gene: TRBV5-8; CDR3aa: ASSLAQGYTGELF
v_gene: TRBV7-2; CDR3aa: ASSPSNTFVGELF
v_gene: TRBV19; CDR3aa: ASSPGTRSWLYGYT
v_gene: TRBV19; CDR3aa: ASSIEQGREQY
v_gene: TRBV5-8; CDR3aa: ASFDRAEENEQF
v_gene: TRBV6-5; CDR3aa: ASSYGTGGDEQF
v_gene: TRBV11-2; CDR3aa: ASSQQDRGRPEAF
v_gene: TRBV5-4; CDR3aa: ASSLGAGGTTDTQY
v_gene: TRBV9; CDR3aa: ASSVGGIEQF
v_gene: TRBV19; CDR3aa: ASSKSGYT
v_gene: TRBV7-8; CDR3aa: ASSLFEGLSIEKLF
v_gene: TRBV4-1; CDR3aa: ASSQSTDTQY
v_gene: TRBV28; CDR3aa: ASSLGRSSYNEQF
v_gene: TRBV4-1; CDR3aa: ASSHRDLGYEQY
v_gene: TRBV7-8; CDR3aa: ASSLAVWGEALQETQY
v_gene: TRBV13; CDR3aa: ASSWDRGYGYT
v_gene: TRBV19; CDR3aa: ASNKDRVYQPQH
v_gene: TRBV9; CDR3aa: ASSVGPGWDQPQH
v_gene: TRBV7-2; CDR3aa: ASSLAMVAVSYNEQF
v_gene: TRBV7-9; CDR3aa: ASSSSRGHSIGELF
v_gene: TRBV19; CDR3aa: ASSPRTSEGTDTQY
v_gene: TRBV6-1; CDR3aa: ASSWDRGNYGYT
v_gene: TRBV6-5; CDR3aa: ASSLDMRSTEAF
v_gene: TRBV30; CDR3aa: AWSVGSAEAF
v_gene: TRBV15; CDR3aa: ATKQGAGDEQY
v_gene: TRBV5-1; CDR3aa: ASSWEGNFRETQY
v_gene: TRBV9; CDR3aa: ASGDSYSNQPQH
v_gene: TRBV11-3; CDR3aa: ASSTSGGNEQF
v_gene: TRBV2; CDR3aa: ASSDLDSYEQY
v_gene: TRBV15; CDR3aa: ATSRDAGVETQY
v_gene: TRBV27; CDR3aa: ASRVETGYDEQY
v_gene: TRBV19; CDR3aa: ASSMGREQY
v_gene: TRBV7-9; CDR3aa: ASSLYLESYGYT
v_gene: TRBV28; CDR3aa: ASSLFWDRVGEKLF
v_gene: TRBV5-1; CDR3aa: ASSPTDMIQETQY
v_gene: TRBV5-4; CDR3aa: ASSSDRLSYEQY
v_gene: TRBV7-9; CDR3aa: ASSLGDYQETQY
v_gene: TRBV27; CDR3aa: ASSLGRPVWNGYT
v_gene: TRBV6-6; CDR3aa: ASSTRNYTDTQY
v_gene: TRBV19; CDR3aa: ASSIGQGSYEQY
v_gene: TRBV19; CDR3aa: ASRDRDYSNQPQH
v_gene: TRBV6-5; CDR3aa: ASSPWVLTDGYT
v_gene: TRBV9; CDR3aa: ASSFPGQGTKSTDTQY
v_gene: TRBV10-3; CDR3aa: AISELIPGSFGTDTQY